The 13 T cell receptor beta chains below come from one sample, sequenced in a study of T cell responses to AZD1222 COVID-19 vaccine. The method was immunoSEQ multiplex PCR; TCRdb's version includes in-frame clones alone and lacks a portion of them. The profile shows under 200,000 clones, 93% of them singletons. The source material was peripheral blood, sampled on day 0 of AZD1222 vaccination. Every receptor here comes from an adult in good health.

About this clone itself: The same CDR3 can be traced to other DNA sequences in this sample. CDR3 protein: CASSTDTQYF. CDR3 sequence (DNA): TGTGCCAGCAGTACGGATACGCAGTATTTT. The gene calls are TRBV12-3 or TRBV12-4 and TRBJ2-3, with unresolved D. This CDR3 is 10 amino acids long. V was clipped by 5 bases and J by 6 bases, with 3 bases between them.

The chain has TRBV3-1 (or the pseudogene TRBV3-2) and TRBJ1-1, with TRBD1 matching 11 bases. The CDR3 extends over 14 amino acids. In germline, CDR1 is LGHDT, CDR2 YNNKEL (reference sequence). V was pared by 8 bases and J by 4 bases, with 6 bases of the junction left unmatched. CDR3 nucleotides: TGTGCCAGCGCCCTGGGACAGGGGGGCACTGAAGCTTTCTTT. Protein: CASALGQGGTEAFF.

V is TRBV20-1 and J is TRBJ1-4; D gene ambiguous. Germline V CDR1 and CDR2: DFQATT, SNEGSKA (reference sequence). The CDR3 is 11 residues long. Trimming stripped 6 bases from V and 8 bases from J, with 10 bases between. This chain's CDR3 is CSARRREKLFF. DNA of the CDR3: TGCAGTGCGAGGCGGCGGGAAAAACTGTTTTTT.

The gene calls are TRBV12-3 or TRBV12-4 and TRBJ2-1, with D perhaps TRBD2 (6 bases). Trimming shortened V by 7 bases and J by 5 bases, and 12 bases separated the two germline ends. This CDR3 comprises 13 residues. CDR3 sequence reads: CASNKGLNNEQFF. The CDR3 coding sequence is TGTGCCAGCAACAAGGGACTTAACAATGAGCAGTTCTTC.

This CDR3 is CASRGANTEAFF. CDR3 bases: TGTGCCAGTAGGGGTGCGAACACTGAAGCTTTCTTT. The chain combines TRBV19 with TRBJ1-1; no clear D gene. V was pared by 6 bases and J by 1 base, with 6 bases between. From germline, CDR1 is LNHDA and CDR2 SQIVND (reference sequence). This CDR3 contains 12 residues.

The chain uses TRBV28 and TRBJ2-7; maybe TRBD1 (6 bases). Trimming left V 4 bases short and J 1 base short, with 23 bases between. The CDR3 extends over 18 amino acids. In germline, CDR1 is MDHEN, CDR2 SYDVKM. CDR3: CASSSAVPDRGMSYEQYF. DNA for the CDR3: TGTGCCAGCAGTTCCGCAGTCCCGGATAGGGGGATGTCCTACGAGCAGTACTTC.

This clone showed up just once. The chain recombines TRBV24-1 with TRBJ2-1, with D possibly TRBD1 on 5 matching bases. The CDR3 has 14 residues. The V gene lost 3 bases and the J gene lost 9 bases, with 14 bases spanning the gap. Germline loops: CDR1 KGHDR, CDR2 SFDVKD. The CDR3 region is CATSDPSAGPEQFF. CDR3 bases: TGTGCCACCAGTGATCCGTCCGCAGGGCCTGAGCAGTTCTTC.

The chain recombines TRBV5-1 with TRBJ1-3; D might be TRBD1 (5 bases). Germline values: CDR1 SGHRS, CDR2 YFSETQ. The CDR3 consists of 14 residues. The V end was cut by 2 bases, the J end by 4 bases, with 10 bases between. CDR3 in amino acids: CASSFQGEGNTIYF. The CDR3 region has the DNA TGCGCCAGCAGCTTTCAGGGCGAGGGAAACACCATATATTTT.

This clone has only one observation. The chain links TRBV7-2 to TRBJ1-2, with D maybe TRBD1 (5 bases). This CDR3 comprises 16 residues. Germline-derived CDR1 and CDR2 are SGHTA and FQGNSA. V lost 2 bases and J 2 bases, leaving 15 bases between the germline ends. CDR3 DNA: TGTGCCAGCAGCTTAAAGGCAGGACACAACAACTATGGCTACACCTTC. Protein: CASSLKAGHNNYGYTF.

CDR3 nucleotide sequence: TGTGCCAGTATTTTCCGGGACAGGGTTTTCCCTGGAAACACCATATATTTT. It is translated as CASIFRDRVFPGNTIYF. V usage is TRBV19 and J usage is TRBJ1-3, with 9 bases fitting TRBD1. The germline gives CDR1 LNHDA, CDR2 SQIVND (reference sequence). Germline trimming cut 7 bases from V and 2 bases from J; bases unmatched to any gene: 12. CDR3 length equals 17 residues.

The chain has TRBV5-1 and TRBJ2-2; tentatively, D is TRBD1 (6 bases). Germline V CDR1 and CDR2: SGHRS, YFSETQ. The CDR3 is 16 residues long. The V gene lost 3 bases and the J gene lost 0 bases, with 12 bases spanning the gap. The CDR3 protein is CASSSISGANTGELFF. The CDR3, as DNA: TGCGCCAGCAGCTCGATCTCAGGGGCGAACACCGGGGAGCTGTTTTTT. Full variable domain (outside the CDR3, taken from reference TRBV5-1 and TRBJ2-2): KAGVTQTPRYLIKTRGQQVTLSCSPISGHRSVSWYQQTPGQGLQFLFEYFSETQRNKGNFPGRFSGRQFSNSRSEMNVSTLELGDSALYLCASSSISGANTGELFFGEGSRLTVL.

The gene calls are TRBV10-1 and TRBJ2-1; D not resolved. Trimming stripped 4 bases from V and 10 bases from J, with 11 bases between. The germline gives CDR1 WNHNN, CDR2 SYGVQD (reference sequence). This CDR3 has 12 amino acids. DNA of the CDR3: TGCGCCAGCAGTGTACAGCGATACGAGCAGTTCTTC. This sequence encodes CASSVQRYEQFF.

The V call is TRBV6-5, the J call TRBJ2-2, with 8 bases fitting TRBD1. Germline loops: CDR1 MNHEY, CDR2 SVGAGI. V lost 11 bases, J lost 6 bases, and 14 bases stayed unmatched. CDR3 length: 15 residues. The CDR3 DNA follows: TGTGCCTGCCAGTCCATGGACAGGGTGGCCGGGGAGCTGTTTTTT. The encoded protein is CACQSMDRVAGELFF.